These T cell receptor beta chains were read from a single sample in a study of siplizumab effects on memory and regulatory T cells. Repertoires were generated with immunoSEQ multiplex PCR, while TCRdb's copy carries only in-frame clones and drops some. The sample holds some 100,000 clones, roughly 96% seen once. Specimen: naive CD4+ T cells sorted from blood. All receptors derive from a human donor in good health. CDR3s include the opening cysteine and the closing phenylalanine or tryptophan. A D gene is named only where the DNA matches it firmly. Clone sizes are given selectively: once, few, many, or a class where the clone is expanded.

abundance,j_gene,d_gene,v_gene,CDR3aa,CDR3nt
NA,TRBJ1-5,NA,TRBV7-9,CASSFGGGRRSNQPQHF,TGTGCCAGCAGCTTCGGCGGGGGGCGGAGGAGCAATCAGCCCCAGCATTTT
NA,TRBJ1-1,NA,TRBV5-1,CASRNNAGLNTEAFF,TGCGCCAGCAGGAATAACGCAGGGCTGAACACTGAAGCTTTCTTT
NA,TRBJ2-7,TRBD2,TRBV4-2,CASSQAPTSGGAYEQYF,TGTGCCAGCAGCCAAGCCCCGACTAGCGGGGGGGCATACGAGCAGTACTTC
once,TRBJ1-2,NA,TRBV6-1,CASARGYDGYTF,TGTGCCAGCGCACGGGGGTACGATGGCTACACCTTC
NA,TRBJ1-4,NA,TRBV7-6,CASSFGGYEKLFF,TGTGCCAGCAGCTTCGGGGGATATGAAAAACTGTTTTTT
NA,TRBJ2-1,TRBD2,TRBV27,CASRIGTSGGGEQFF,TGTGCCAGCAGAATTGGGACTAGCGGGGGGGGTGAGCAGTTCTTC
NA,TRBJ1-5,NA,TRBV2,CASSEALGQPQHF,TGTGCCAGCAGTGAAGCGCTCGGTCAGCCCCAGCATTTT
NA,TRBJ1-1,NA,TRBV28,CASRSQGTMNTEAFF,TGTGCCAGCAGATCGCAGGGGACCATGAACACTGAAGCTTTCTTT
NA,TRBJ1-4,TRBD1,TRBV6-5,CASSTTGTGREKLFF,TGTGCCAGCAGTACGACCGGGACAGGGAGGGAAAAACTGTTTTTT
once,TRBJ1-2,NA,TRBV5-6,CASSLAYRGPHLNYGYTF,TGTGCCAGCAGCTTGGCCTACCGGGGGCCACACCTTAACTATGGCTACACCTTC
NA,TRBJ2-4,TRBD1,TRBV5-1,CASSHGPGTGVNIQYF,TGCGCCAGCAGCCACGGTCCCGGGACAGGGGTTAACATTCAGTACTTC
NA,TRBJ2-1,TRBD2,TRBV28,CASSYTSGSYNEQFF,TGTGCCAGCAGTTACACTAGCGGCTCCTACAATGAGCAGTTCTTC
NA,TRBJ2-5,TRBD2,TRBV5-1,CASSLSGGLETQYF,TGCGCCAGCAGCTTGTCGGGGGGGCTGGAGACCCAGTACTTC
NA,TRBJ2-2,NA,TRBV5-1,CASSAWTNTGELFF,TGCGCCAGCAGCGCTTGGACGAACACCGGGGAGCTGTTTTTT
NA,TRBJ1-6,NA,TRBV28,CASSRTEPTRPLHF,TGTGCCAGCAGCCGGACGGAACCTACCAGACCCCTCCACTTT
NA,TRBJ2-7,TRBD2,TRBV5-5,CASSSRGLAGSYEQYF,TGTGCCAGCAGCTCTCGAGGACTAGCGGGGTCCTACGAGCAGTACTTC
NA,TRBJ2-6,NA,TRBV4-2,CASSHPPGSAGANVLTF,TGTGCCAGCAGCCACCCCCCGGGGTCCGCTGGGGCCAACGTCCTGACTTTC
NA,TRBJ2-3,TRBD1,TRBV6-6,CASSYLRQGAGTQYF,TGTGCCAGCAGTTACTTGAGACAGGGGGCAGGTACGCAGTATTTT
NA,TRBJ1-1,NA,TRBV2,CASSGAGAEAFF,TGTGCCAGCAGTGGGGCCGGGGCTGAAGCTTTCTTT
NA,TRBJ1-1,NA,TRBV10-1,CASSVSPGGTEAFF,TGCGCCAGCAGTGTTTCTCCGGGGGGCACTGAAGCTTTCTTT
NA,TRBJ1-2,NA,TRBV6-5,CASSYKGHSGYGYTF,TGTGCCAGCAGTTACAAAGGACATTCTGGCTATGGCTACACCTTC
NA,TRBJ1-3,NA,TRBV2,CASSEAGAGGNTIYF,TGTGCCAGCAGTGAAGCGGGGGCAGGGGGAAACACCATATATTTT
NA,TRBJ2-1,TRBD1,TRBV6-5,CASTSQGATFF,TGTGCCAGCACTTCACAGGGGGCTACGTTCTTC
NA,TRBJ1-5,TRBD1,TRBV7-9,CASSLAGQGNQPQHF,TGTGCCAGCAGCTTAGCGGGACAGGGCAATCAGCCCCAGCATTTT
NA,TRBJ2-2,TRBD2,TRBV7-2,CASSLVLAGGTNTGELFF,TGTGCCAGCAGCTTAGTCCTAGCGGGGGGCACGAACACCGGGGAGCTGTTTTTT
once,TRBJ2-1,NA,TRBV11-1,CASSLGLSSYNEQFF,TGTGCCAGCAGCTTAGGGCTGAGCTCCTACAATGAGCAGTTCTTC
NA,TRBJ2-1,TRBD2,TRBV7-9,CASSFLGSTSGGPGDEQFF,TGTGCCAGCAGCTTTTTAGGAAGTACTAGCGGGGGCCCGGGTGATGAGCAGTTCTTC
few,TRBJ1-1,NA,TRBV9,CASSVDGGRGNTEAFF,TGTGCCAGCAGCGTAGATGGGGGGCGAGGGAACACTGAAGCTTTCTTT
NA,TRBJ2-3,NA,TRBV7-2,CASSPYTTDTQYF,TGTGCCAGCAGCCCATACACTACAGATACGCAGTATTTT
NA,TRBJ2-7,TRBD1,TRBV6-5,CASSLGQESYEQYF,TGTGCCAGCAGTTTGGGACAGGAATCCTACGAGCAGTACTTC
NA,TRBJ2-3,NA,TRBV29-1,CSVEEKGTDTQYF,TGCAGCGTTGAAGAGAAGGGGACAGATACGCAGTATTTT
NA,TRBJ2-5,TRBD2,TRBV7-2,CASSSSIGLAGVGTQYF,TGTGCCAGCAGCTCAAGCATAGGACTAGCGGGGGTCGGGACCCAGTACTTC
NA,TRBJ2-7,NA,TRBV6-5,CASSASFSSYEQYF,TGTGCCAGCTCGGCTAGTTTTAGCTCCTACGAGCAGTACTTC
NA,TRBJ2-7,TRBD1,TRBV7-3,CASSLFTGDEQYF,TGTGCCAGCAGCCTATTTACAGGGGACGAGCAGTACTTC
NA,TRBJ2-3,NA,TRBV5-1,CASSARTENTDTQYF,TGCGCCAGCAGCGCGCGAACAGAGAACACAGATACGCAGTATTTT
NA,TRBJ2-2,TRBD1,TRBV9,CASRRDRGVPGELFF,TGTGCCAGCAGACGGGACAGGGGGGTGCCCGGGGAGCTGTTTTTT
NA,TRBJ2-5,TRBD1,TRBV29-1,CSVGDRVNQETQYF,TGCAGCGTTGGGGACAGGGTCAACCAAGAGACCCAGTACTTC
NA,TRBJ2-5,TRBD2,TRBV5-1,CASSSRLAGGQETQYF,TGCGCCAGCAGCTCCCGACTAGCGGGGGGACAAGAGACCCAGTACTTC
NA,TRBJ2-3,TRBD2,TRBV9,CASSVLGLAGGSTDTQYF,TGTGCCAGCAGCGTACTTGGTCTAGCGGGGGGAAGCACAGATACGCAGTATTTT
NA,TRBJ2-3,NA,TRBV10-3,CAISDGVAGSTDTQYF,TGTGCCATCAGTGATGGGGTGGCGGGGAGCACAGATACGCAGTATTTT
NA,TRBJ2-1,NA,TRBV9,CASRGPEHNEQFF,TGTGCCAGCAGGGGGCCGGAACACAATGAGCAGTTCTTC
NA,TRBJ1-6,NA,TRBV9,CASSVRQGTNSPLHF,TGTGCCAGCAGCGTCCGCCAGGGAACTAATTCACCCCTCCACTTT
NA,TRBJ1-2,NA,TRBV27,CASSFRGGYGYTF,TGTGCCAGCAGTTTCAGGGGAGGCTATGGCTACACCTTC
NA,TRBJ1-5,TRBD1,TRBV5-1,CASNPREKGAYREGQPQHF,TGCGCCAGCAACCCGAGAGAGAAGGGGGCGTATAGAGAAGGTCAGCCCCAGCATTTT